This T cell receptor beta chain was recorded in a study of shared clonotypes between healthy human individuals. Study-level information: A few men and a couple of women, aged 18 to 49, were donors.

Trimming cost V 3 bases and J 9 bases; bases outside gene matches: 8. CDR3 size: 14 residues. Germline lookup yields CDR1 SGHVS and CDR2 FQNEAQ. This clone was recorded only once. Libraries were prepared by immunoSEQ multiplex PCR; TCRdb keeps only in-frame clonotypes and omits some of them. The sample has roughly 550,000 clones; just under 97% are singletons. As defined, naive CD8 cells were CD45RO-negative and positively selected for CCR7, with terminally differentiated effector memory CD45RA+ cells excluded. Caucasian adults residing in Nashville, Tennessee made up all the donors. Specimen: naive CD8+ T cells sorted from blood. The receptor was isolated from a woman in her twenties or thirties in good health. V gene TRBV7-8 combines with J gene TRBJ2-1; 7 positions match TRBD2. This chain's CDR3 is CASSLWEGQGEQFF. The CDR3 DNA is TGTGCCAGCAGCTTGTGGGAGGGCCAGGGTGAGCAGTTCTTC.